This TCR beta chain was identified during a study of T cells in localized non-small cell lung cancer. With respect to this clone: Its antigen is undetermined.

Whole-study results and caveats: Higher adjacent-lung clonality was associated with shorter survival. Adjacent lung tissue had a median roughly 55 of the top 100 clones found in the tumor.

Method: immunoSEQ multiplex PCR; TCRdb's copy keeps in-frame clones and lacks some. Here the sample spans some 39,000 clones, 70% to 80% being singletons. The CDR3 consists of 14 residues. V dropped 10 bases and J dropped 3 bases, with 15 bases sitting between them. The germline V gene has CDR1 LNHDA and CDR2 SQIVND (reference sequence). The chain combines TRBV19 with TRBJ2-2, with D perhaps TRBD2 (6 bases). The receptor was derived from a woman between 40 and 69 years old with stage II squamous cell lung carcinoma. The sequenced sample was PBMCs, obtained before any cancer treatment. CDR3 bases: TGTGCCACCAGGCTAGCTAGCGACACCGGGGAGCTGTTTTTT. Amino acids: CATRLASDTGELFF.